This T cell receptor (beta chain) comes out of a study of T cells after yellow fever vaccination. This clonotype was seen a handful of times. By 5'RACE template switching, TCR cDNA was produced, with a universal primer site and UMIs added in the process. TCRdb reprocessed the 5' RACE reads with MiXCR, giving one entry per CDR3 protein. The data hold around 350,000 distinct CDR3 sequences, with approximately 5.7% observed a single time. The V segment lost 5 bases and the J segment 7 bases; nucleotides outside the gene matches: 8. The CDR3 is made up of 15 amino acids. Germline values: CDR1 SGHVS, CDR2 FQNEAQ.

This sequence originates from a young man who received the YFV17D yellow fever vaccine. This chain links TRBV7-8 with TRBJ2-1; 10 bases fit TRBD1. The sample was PBMCs, taken 5 days after the yellow fever booster vaccination. CDR3 sequence: CASSRKGQGMNEQFF. The CDR3 coding sequence is TGTGCCAGCAGCCGAAAGGGACAGGGGATGAATGAGCAGTTCTTC.